The 27 T cell receptor beta chains presented below share a single source sample, sequenced in a study of shared clonotypes between healthy human individuals (dated by TCRdb to 2019 to 2021). The receptor library was made with the immunoSEQ multiplex PCR assay. TCRdb's version of the immuneACCESS table is confined to in-frame rearrangements and falls short of the full clone set. An unresolved V gene accounts for under half of the shortfall where checked; the remainder is of unknown origin. The sample includes hundreds of thousands of clones, with more than 95% observed a single time. Approximately 0.057% of the sample comes from the top ten. Sequenced sample: naive CD4+ T cells sorted from blood. The cell subset or site label, read with the paper, signifies: CD45RA+ positively selected. These receptors all come from a woman younger than 45 in good health.

This chain joins TRBV28 and TRBJ2-4, with TRBD2 matching over 7 bases. Germline V gene sequence: CDR1 MDHEN, CDR2 SYDVKM. The CDR3 is 17 residues long. V lost 2 bases and J lost 0; bases outside the gene matches: 7. The CDR3 reads CASSLAGEPLAKNIQYF. DNA of the CDR3: TGTGCCAGCAGTTTAGCGGGAGAACCATTAGCCAAAAACATTCAGTACTTC. Full variable domain (remainder filled in from reference TRBV28 and TRBJ2-4): DVKVTQSSRYLVKRTGEKVFLECVQDMDHENMFWYRQDPGLGLRLIYFSYDVKMKEKGDIPEGYSVSREKKERFSLILESASTNQTSMYLCASSLAGEPLAKNIQYFGAGTRLSVL.

V gene TRBV27 combines with J gene TRBJ2-1; D possibly uses TRBD1 or TRBD2 (6 bases each). V lost 5 bases to trimming and J lost 3 bases, with 23 bases between them. The CDR3 is 18 amino acids. Germline V gene data show CDR1 as MNHEY and CDR2 as SMNVEV (reference sequence). The chain's CDR3 is CASSPFPTGSGGYNEQFF. CDR3 nucleotides: TGTGCCAGCAGTCCATTCCCCACAGGGTCCGGGGGCTACAATGAGCAGTTCTTC.

Notes on this clone: In the same sample, other DNA sequences code for this CDR3. The genes are TRBV5-4 and TRBJ2-7, with D perhaps matching TRBD1 (5 bases). Germline CDR1 is SGHNT and CDR2 is YYREEE (reference sequence). The CDR3 covers 14 residues. V lost 0 bases and J 3 bases, leaving 10 bases between the germline ends. Written as DNA, the CDR3 is TGTGCCAGCAGCTTGGGGCAGGGAAGCTACGAGCAGTACTTC. It specifies CASSLGQGSYEQYF.

This clone appeared a single time. This chain joins TRBV4-1 and TRBJ2-7; TRBD2 agrees at 9 bases. Germline trimming cut 1 base from V and 5 bases from J; bases unmatched to any gene: 12. The germline V gene encodes CDR1 MGHRA and CDR2 YSYEKL. This CDR3 has 17 residues. The CDR3 bases are TGCGCCAGCAGCCAAGCGGGTGTAGCGGGAGTAACTCACGAGCAGTACTTC. This codes for CASSQAGVAGVTHEQYF.

The genes are TRBV6-6 and TRBJ2-7; D not resolved. The CDR3 has 15 residues. Germline values: CDR1 MNHNY, CDR2 SVGAGI (reference sequence). With 2 bases removed from V and 0 bases from J, the gap between germline ends came to 11 bases. CDR3 sequence (DNA): TGTGCCAGCAGTTACAATGCCCAGAGCTCCTACGAGCAGTACTTC. Its translation is CASSYNAQSSYEQYF.

V and J are TRBV21-1 and TRBJ2-7; the table names TRBD2, a call not compared with the DNA. TRBV21-1 is noted as a pseudogene. The CDR3 is made up of 17 amino acids. In nucleotides, the CDR3 is TGTGCCAGCAGCAAGGGGGGGGCTAGCGGGAGTTCCTACGAGCAGTACTTC. It specifies CASSKGGASGSSYEQYF.

The chain employs TRBV4-1 and TRBJ2-1; 9 nucleotides align to TRBD2. This CDR3 is 15 amino acids long. The V segment lost 6 bases and the J segment 2 bases; nucleotides outside the gene matches: 5. Germline V CDR1 and CDR2: MGHRA, YSYEKL. DNA of the CDR3: TGCGCCAGCAGAAAACGACTAGCGGCCTACAATGAGCAGTTCTTC. This encodes CASRKRLAAYNEQFF.

The chain joins TRBV2 to TRBJ1-1; 7 nucleotides match TRBD1. The CDR3 is made up of 13 amino acids. J gave up 0 bases and V 8 bases, and 3 bases lay outside the gene matches. Germline V gene data show CDR1 as SNHLY and CDR2 as FYNNEI. The CDR3 bases are TGTGCCAGCGAGGGACAGTTGAACACTGAAGCTTTCTTT. Translation gives CASEGQLNTEAFF.

V is TRBV12-5 and J is TRBJ2-1; TRBD1 matches 10 bases. This CDR3 has 19 amino acids. Trimming took 6 bases from V and 2 from J; bases not matched to a gene: 16. The V gene's germline CDR1 is LGHNT and CDR2 FRNRAP. CDR3 nucleotide sequence: TGTGCTAGTGGCTCGTTGGGGACAGGGGTAACGACAACCTACAATGAGCAGTTCTTC. Its protein product is CASGSLGTGVTTTYNEQFF.

In DNA form, the CDR3 reads TGTGCCAGTAGTATTATTGGTGCTGCTAACTATGGCTACACCTTC. It yields the protein CASSIIGAANYGYTF. The chain recombines TRBV19 with TRBJ1-2; D call uncertain. CDR1 and CDR2 from the germline V gene are LNHDA and SQIVND (reference sequence). This CDR3 has 15 amino acids. Trimming removed 3 bases from V and 0 bases from J, with 11 bases in between. The whole variable domain, remainder taken from reference TRBV19 and TRBJ1-2, is DGGITQSPKYLFRKEGQNVTLSCEQNLNHDAMYWYRQDPGQGLRLIYYSQIVNDFQKGDIAEGYSVSREKKESFPLTVTSAQKNPTAFYLCASSIIGAANYGYTFGSGTRLTVV.

The genes are TRBV10-2 and TRBJ2-1; 9 bases line up with TRBD2. Trimming removed 0 bases from V and 3 bases from J; junction bases left unmatched: 6. Germline V gives CDR1 WSHSY, CDR2 SAAADI. The CDR3 extends over 17 amino acids. CDR3 amino acids: CASSESIHSGSYNEQFF. In DNA, the CDR3 is TGCGCCAGCAGTGAGTCGATCCATAGCGGGAGCTACAATGAGCAGTTCTTC.

This clone was seen more than once but under ten times. The J gene is TRBJ1-5, the V gene TRBV6-6; D is ambiguous. This CDR3 is 14 amino acids long. Germline loops: CDR1 MNHNY, CDR2 SVGAGI (reference sequence). Trimming cost V 2 bases and J 7 bases, with 12 bases left between them. CDR3 amino acids: CASSYVGEEQPQHF. The CDR3 DNA sequence: TGTGCCAGCAGTTACGTGGGCGAGGAGCAGCCCCAGCATTTT.

V is TRBV21-1 and J is TRBJ1-5; the table gives TRBD1 as D, unverified against the DNA. TRBV21-1 is shown as a pseudogene. The CDR3 totals 17 residues. In DNA, the CDR3 is TGTGCCAGCAGCAAAAGGGGGACAGGGGATAGCAATCAGCCCCAGCATTTT. Its translation is CASSKRGTGDSNQPQHF.

With respect to this clone: The identical CDR3 is also encoded by other nucleotide sequences in the sample. The chain employs TRBV18 and TRBJ1-1, with a tentative D call TRBD1 (5 bases). This CDR3 contains 12 residues. V was trimmed by 6 bases and J by 5 bases, leaving 10 bases between them. Looked up from germline, CDR1 is KGHSH and CDR2 is LQKENI. The CDR3 bases are TGTGCCAGCTCCCCAGGGAGGACTGAAGCTTTCTTT. Amino acids: CASSPGRTEAFF.

The genes are TRBV19 and TRBJ2-3; TRBD1 agrees at 7 bases. CDR1 LNHDA and CDR2 SQIVND come from the germline V gene (reference sequence). V dropped 8 bases and J dropped 2; count of bases not matched to a gene: 10. This CDR3 has 15 amino acids. CDR3 amino acids: CASPMPGQPTDTQYF. The CDR3 nucleotides are TGTGCCAGTCCTATGCCGGGACAGCCCACAGATACGCAGTATTTT.

This clone was seen only once. The chain employs TRBV6-6 and TRBJ2-1; 10 nucleotides agree with TRBD1. Germline V gene data show CDR1 as MNHNY and CDR2 as SVGAGI (reference sequence). Trimming removed 4 bases from V and 2 bases from J; junction bases left unmatched: 2. This CDR3 is 15 amino acids long. The chain's CDR3 is CASSWDRGPYNEQFF. Here the CDR3 DNA reads TGTGCCAGCAGTTGGGACAGGGGTCCCTACAATGAGCAGTTCTTC.

The CDR3 DNA reads as TGTGCCAGCAGCTTAGGGACTAGCGGGACTAGCACAGATACGCAGTATTTT. Its translation is CASSLGTSGTSTDTQYF. The V and J genes are TRBV7-9 and TRBJ2-3, with 12 bases lining up with TRBD2. With 1 base clipped from V and 0 bases from J, the junction kept 2 bases outside the gene matches. Germline CDR1 is SEHNR and CDR2 is FQNEAQ (reference sequence). The CDR3 runs to 17 residues.

V usage is TRBV27 and J usage is TRBJ1-5; 9 positions match TRBD1. The CDR3 is 14 amino acids. Germline CDR1 and CDR2: MNHEY and SMNVEV (reference sequence). After removal of 4 bases from V and 7 bases from J, the junction contained 5 bases not matched to a gene. This chain's CDR3 is CASSSDRGGQPQHF. As DNA, the CDR3 is TGTGCCAGCAGTTCAGACAGGGGGGGACAGCCCCAGCATTTT.

The chain couples TRBV28 to TRBJ2-5, with 7 bases fitting TRBD1. The CDR3 sequence is 15 residues long. Germline V gene lookup returns CDR1 MDHEN and CDR2 SYDVKM. V was clipped by 3 bases and J by 7 bases; unmatched bases: 11. The CDR3 here is CASSFVAQGGLTQYF. The CDR3 nucleotides read TGTGCCAGCAGTTTCGTTGCACAAGGGGGCCTGACCCAGTACTTC.

CDR3 nucleotide sequence: TGTGCCAGCAGTTACGCAGGGAGCTATGGCTACACCTTC. Translating it yields CASSYAGSYGYTF. The chain links TRBV6-5 to TRBJ1-2; D is possibly TRBD1 (5 bases). In germline, CDR1 is MNHEY, CDR2 SVGAGI. Between the trimmed V and J ends, which lost 2 bases and 4 bases, there was a span of 8 bases. The length of the CDR3 is 13 residues.

The chain is built from TRBV11-2 and TRBJ1-3, with D possibly TRBD1 on 6 matching bases. The V and J ends lost 1 base and 1 base respectively, with 11 bases between them. The CDR3 has 16 residues. Germline V lookup: CDR1 SGHAT, CDR2 FQNNGV. The CDR3 nucleotides read TGTGCCAGCAGCTTAGCTTACAGGGAGTCTGGAAACACCATATATTTT. This gives the protein CASSLAYRESGNTIYF.

The chain carries TRBV28 and TRBJ2-3; 8 nucleotides agree with TRBD2. Germline V lookup: CDR1 MDHEN, CDR2 SYDVKM. The CDR3 has 11 amino acids. V lost 7 bases to trimming and J lost 15 bases; unmatched junction nucleotides: 9. This CDR3 reads CASKVVGLAYF. The CDR3 bases are TGTGCCAGCAAGGTGGTCGGACTAGCTTATTTT.

Here the CDR3 DNA reads TGTGCCTGGAGTGCGGGCCTCGATTATGGCTACACCTTC. It specifies CAWSAGLDYGYTF. The chain combines TRBV30 with TRBJ1-2; D uncertain. Trimming took 1 base from V and 5 from J, leaving 11 bases between them. The germline V gene encodes CDR1 GTSNPN and CDR2 SVGIG (reference sequence). CDR3 length: 13 residues.

The chain combines TRBV28 with TRBJ1-5, with D unresolved. V was trimmed by 8 bases and J by 9 bases, leaving 17 bases between them. The CDR3 runs to 13 residues. The germline V gene encodes CDR1 MDHEN and CDR2 SYDVKM. The CDR3 loop is CASERTDAGPQHF. The CDR3, as DNA: TGTGCCAGCGAAAGGACGGATGCTGGGCCCCAGCATTTT.

This sequence joins TRBV10-3 and TRBJ2-5; the D gene is possibly TRBD2 (6 bases). CDR3 size: 14 residues. Germline values: CDR1 ENHRY, CDR2 SYGVKD. The V gene lost 10 bases and the J gene lost 2 bases, with 17 bases spanning the gap. The CDR3 nucleotides read TGTGCCACGCAGTCGGGACTCCAACAAGAGACCCAGTACTTC. This translates into CATQSGLQQETQYF.

The chain uses TRBV29-1 and TRBJ2-2; D not certain. In germline, CDR1 is SQVTM, CDR2 ANQGSEA. Trimming took off 8 bases at V and 9 bases at J, with 22 bases between the two ends. There are 14 residues in the CDR3. The CDR3 DNA sequence: TGCAGCCCCGCCCCCGGACCTCTCCCCCGGGAGCTGTTTTTT. As protein: CSPAPGPLPRELFF.

The chain employs TRBV28 and TRBJ1-4, with D possibly being TRBD1 (5 bases). Germline assignment: CDR1 MDHEN and CDR2 SYDVKM. Trimming pared 7 bases from V and 7 bases from J, leaving 13 bases between. The CDR3 extends over 13 amino acids. The DNA of the CDR3 is TGTGCCAGCAAGGCCAGGGTTACTGAAAAACTGTTTTTT. It is translated as CASKARVTEKLFF.